This record covers a single T cell receptor (beta chain). There are many counts of this clonotype. Its specific antigen is unknown. Base quality data are lacking; no much larger clone is found one base away. The sequencer was an Illumina HiSeq 2000. Multiplex PCR amplification was used to generate the TCR beta chain libraries. High-throughput sequencing was used to analyze the amplified TCR beta chain products. The raw public reads went through TCRdb reprocessing: fastp at Q25, MiXCR clone calling, in-frame beta chains kept. Merged by CDR3 protein, the rows form single entries marked with the most common genes and DNA. Within this sample are 15,000 to 20,000 distinct CDR3 sequences, with about 45% of them counted one time only. The ten largest clonotypes hold 13% of the sample. The data were obtained in a study of breast tumors, draining lymph nodes, adjacent tissues listed by TCRdb under 2016. Regarding the complete study: Breast cancer patients provided tumor, adjacent nontumor tissue and axillary lymph nodes, and the study compared the TCR beta repertoires across these three sources. The study aimed to assess the relationships and possible T-cell exchange between tumor, surrounding tissue and draining lymph node repertoires in human breast cancer. Results and caveats for the whole study, not just this receptor: Rather than being directly demonstrated, the conclusion that tumor T cells originate in lymph nodes was presented as consistent with a hypothesis. Tumor T-cell repertoires showed less diversity than lymph node repertoires and more diversity than nontumor tissue repertoires, and tumor T-cell repertoires showed preferential V and J gene usage. Tumor and nontumor tissue repertoires were found to be significantly more similar in luminal-like than in basal-like breast cancer. A scenario in which most tumor T cells derive from the lymph node and then expand within tumor tissue was judged to be consistent with the data.

Trimming removed 6 bases from V and 4 bases from J, leaving 14 bases between the germline ends. Its CDR3 holds 14 amino acids, cysteine through phenylalanine. Only CDR3 DNA remains: 42 bases, in frame from the first base. CDR1 is given as SGHAT and CDR2 as FQNNGV, both from the germline V gene. Adjacent samples were composed of nontumor breast tissue surrounding the tumor. The sequence was obtained from a female donor with breast cancer. Some clones in this sample may be carry-over from other donors' samples. Sequences were obtained from tumor-adjacent breast tissue. The rearranged chain carries TRBV11-2 and TRBJ2-3; a tentative D match to TRBD2 spans 6 bases. The CDR3 region has the sequence CASRPTGGSDTQYF. The DNA sequence is TGTGCCAGCAGACCAACCGGGGGTTCAGATACGCAGTATTTT.